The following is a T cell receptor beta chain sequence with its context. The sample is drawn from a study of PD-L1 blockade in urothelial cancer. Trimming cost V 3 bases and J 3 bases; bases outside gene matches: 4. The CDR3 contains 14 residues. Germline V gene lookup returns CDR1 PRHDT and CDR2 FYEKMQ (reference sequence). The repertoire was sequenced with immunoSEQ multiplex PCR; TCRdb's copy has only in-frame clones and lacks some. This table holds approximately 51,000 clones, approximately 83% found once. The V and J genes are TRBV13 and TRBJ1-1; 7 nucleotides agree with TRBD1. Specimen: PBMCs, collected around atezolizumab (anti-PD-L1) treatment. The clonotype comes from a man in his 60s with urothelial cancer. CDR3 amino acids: CASSFLTGDTEAFF. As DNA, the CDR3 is TGTGCCAGCAGCTTTCTCACAGGGGACACTGAAGCTTTCTTT.